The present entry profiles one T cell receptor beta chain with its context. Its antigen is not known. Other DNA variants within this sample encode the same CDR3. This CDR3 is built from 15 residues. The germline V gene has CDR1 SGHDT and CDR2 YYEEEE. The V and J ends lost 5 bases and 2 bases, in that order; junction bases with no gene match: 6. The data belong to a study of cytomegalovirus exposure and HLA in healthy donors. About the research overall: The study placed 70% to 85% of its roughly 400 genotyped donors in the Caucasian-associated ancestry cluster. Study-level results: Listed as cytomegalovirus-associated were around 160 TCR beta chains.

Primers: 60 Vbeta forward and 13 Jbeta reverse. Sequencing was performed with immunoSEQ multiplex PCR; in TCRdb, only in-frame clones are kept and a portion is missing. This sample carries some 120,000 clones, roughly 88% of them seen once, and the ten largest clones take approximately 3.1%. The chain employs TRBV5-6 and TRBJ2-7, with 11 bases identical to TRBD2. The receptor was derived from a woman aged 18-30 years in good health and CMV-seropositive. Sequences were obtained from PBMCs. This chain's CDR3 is CASSRLAGGTYEQYF. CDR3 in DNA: TGTGCCAGCAGTAGGCTAGCGGGGGGCACCTACGAGCAGTACTTC.